These T cell receptor beta chains were read from a single sample in a study of blood T cell repertoires in COVID-19. Clones were sequenced by immunoSEQ multiplex PCR, and TCRdb holds only the in-frame ones, with some missing. In the table there are 450,000 or so clones, roughly 90% of which are singletons. The sequenced sample was peripheral blood. The receptors were gathered from a woman aged 40 to 55 with COVID-19, enrolled during active disease. CDR3s include the opening cysteine and the closing phenylalanine or tryptophan. Each record gives: clone size, D gene, J gene, V gene, CDR3 DNA, CDR3 protein. D genes are given only for firm matches. Clone size is shown for a subset of rows, as once, few, many or a class of expanded clone.

>NA|NA|TRBJ1-3|TRBV28
TGTGCCAGCAGTTTATGGAGGGAGGGGTCTGGAAACACCATATATTTT
CASSLWREGSGNTIYF
>NA|TRBD1|TRBJ1-4|TRBV28
TGTGCCAGCAGTGGGGACAGTAATGAAAAACTGTTTTTT
CASSGDSNEKLFF
>NA|NA|TRBJ1-5|TRBV5-6
TGTGCCAGCAGCTTGTTTGCGGGAATGGGCAATCAGCCCCAGCATTTT
CASSLFAGMGNQPQHF
>few|NA|TRBJ2-1|TRBV9
TGTGCCAGCAACAAAGGTGTGACAGACCACGAGCAGTTCTTC
CASNKGVTDHEQFF
>NA|NA|TRBJ2-5|TRBV28
TGTGCCAGCAGCTCGTCAGAGACCCAGTACTTC
CASSSSETQYF
>NA|NA|TRBJ1-1|TRBV10-3
TGTGCCATCAGGGAAAACAGGGTCTCGGGTAGTCTGAACACTGAAGCTTTCTTT
CAIRENRVSGSLNTEAFF
>NA|NA|TRBJ1-1|TRBV28
TGTGCCAGCAGTCCTTCGGGGTTCATGAACACTGAAGCTTTCTTT
CASSPSGFMNTEAFF
>once|TRBD1|TRBJ2-5|TRBV27
TGTGCCAGCAGTAGACAGGGACGAGAGACCCAGTACTTC
CASSRQGRETQYF
>NA|NA|TRBJ2-1|TRBV19
TGTGCCAGTAGTACCCCAGGAACTGAGCAGTTCTTC
CASSTPGTEQFF
>NA|NA|TRBJ2-7|TRBV19
TGTGCCAGTAGAGACAAGATGAGCTACGAGCAGTACTTC
CASRDKMSYEQYF
>NA|NA|TRBJ2-1|TRBV6-6
TGTGCCAGCAGTTACTCAGGGGGTGGCCGAGTAAATGAGCAGTTCTTC
CASSYSGGGRVNEQFF
>NA|NA|TRBJ2-7|TRBV28
TGTGCCAGCAGTTTCGGTGAACAGCTCTCCTACGAGCAGTACTTC
CASSFGEQLSYEQYF
>NA|TRBD1|TRBJ1-2|TRBV5-1
TGCGCCAGCAGCCTCGGACAGGGCGGCTATGGCTACACCTTC
CASSLGQGGYGYTF
>NA|NA|TRBJ1-5|TRBV6-2/TRBV6-3
TGTGCCAGCAGTTACTCCCGCAGGGGTGCCGGCAATCAGCCCCAGCATTTT
CASSYSRRGAGNQPQHF
>NA|TRBD1|TRBJ1-3|TRBV28
TGTGCCAGCAGTTCTGGACAGGCTGGAAACACCATATATTTT
CASSSGQAGNTIYF